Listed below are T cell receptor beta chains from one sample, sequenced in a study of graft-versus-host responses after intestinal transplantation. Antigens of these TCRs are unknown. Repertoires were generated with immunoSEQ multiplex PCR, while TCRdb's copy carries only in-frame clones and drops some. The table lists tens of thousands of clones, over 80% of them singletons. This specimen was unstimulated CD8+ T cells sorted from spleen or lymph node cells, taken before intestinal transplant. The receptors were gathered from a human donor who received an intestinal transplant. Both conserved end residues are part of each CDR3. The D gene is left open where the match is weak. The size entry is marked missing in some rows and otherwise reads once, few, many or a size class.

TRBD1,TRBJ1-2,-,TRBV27,TGTGCCAGCAGTCCCGTTGGGGGAAAGACAGGGTATGGCTACACCTTC,CASSPVGGKTGYGYTF
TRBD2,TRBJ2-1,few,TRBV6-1,TGTGCCAGCAGTGGGCTTTCTCTAGCGGTCGACGAGCAGTTCTTC,CASSGLSLAVDEQFF
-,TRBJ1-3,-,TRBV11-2,TGTGCCAGCAGCGACACAGGGCGCGGAAACACCATATATTTT,CASSDTGRGNTIYF
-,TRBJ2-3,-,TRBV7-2,TGTGCCAGCAGCTTATACAGCACAGATACGCAGTATTTT,CASSLYSTDTQYF
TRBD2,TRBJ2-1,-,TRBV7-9,TGTGCCAGCAGCTTACCGGGAGGGCCCCACAATGAGCAGTTCTTC,CASSLPGGPHNEQFF
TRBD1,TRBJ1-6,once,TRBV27,TGTGCCAGCAGCCAGGGGGTTGGTTCACCCCTCCACTTT,CASSQGVGSPLHF
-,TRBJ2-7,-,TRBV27,TGTGCCAGCAGTTTATCCCACGGAGGCTCCTACGAGCAGTACTTC,CASSLSHGGSYEQYF
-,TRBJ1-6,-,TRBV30,TGTGCCTGGAGTGTACCTAGAGACATTCTCTCCTATAATTCACCCCTCCACTTT,CAWSVPRDILSYNSPLHF
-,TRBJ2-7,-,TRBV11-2,TGTGCCAGCAGATTACTCCACGAGCAGTACTTC,CASRLLHEQYF
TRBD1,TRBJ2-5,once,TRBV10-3,TGTGCCATCAGTGAGTCCCGGACAGGGATGCAAGAGACCCAGTACTTC,CAISESRTGMQETQYF
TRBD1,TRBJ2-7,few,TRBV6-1,TGTGCCAGCAGGGGGACAGGGGACTCCTACGAGCAGTACTTC,CASRGTGDSYEQYF
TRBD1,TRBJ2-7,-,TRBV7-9,TGTGCCAGCAGCCCTATTACTTTACAGGGGGCAGTTCCTACCTACGAGCAGTACTTC,CASSPITLQGAVPTYEQYF
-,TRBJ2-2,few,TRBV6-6,TGTGCCACCCATGGCACCGGGGAGCTGTTTTTT,CATHGTGELFF
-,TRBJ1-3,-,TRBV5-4,TGTGCCAGCAGCTCGATCACCGGGACACCTGGAAACACCATATATTTT,CASSSITGTPGNTIYF
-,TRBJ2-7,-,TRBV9,TGTGCCAGCAGCGTAGGCCACTCGGGCGAGCAGTACTTC,CASSVGHSGEQYF
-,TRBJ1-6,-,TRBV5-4,TGTGCCAGCAGCCCATCACAGGGATCCTATAATTCACCCCTCCACTTT,CASSPSQGSYNSPLHF
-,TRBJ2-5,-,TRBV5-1,TGCGCCAGCAGCCTACAGGGTCACCAAGAGACCCAGTACTTC,CASSLQGHQETQYF
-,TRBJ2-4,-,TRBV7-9,TGTGCCAGCAGCTTCGACCACTTAGCCAAAAACATTCAGTACTTC,CASSFDHLAKNIQYF
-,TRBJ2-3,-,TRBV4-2,TGTGCCAGCAGCCAAGATTTATCGATTCGAACTAGCACAGATACGCAGTATTTT,CASSQDLSIRTSTDTQYF
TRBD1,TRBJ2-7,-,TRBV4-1,TGCGCCAGCAGCCCAGGGACAGATGAGCAGTACTTC,CASSPGTDEQYF
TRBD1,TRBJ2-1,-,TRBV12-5,TGTGCTAGTGGTTTGCCCACGCCGGAGACAGGGATTGGTGAGCAGTTCTTC,CASGLPTPETGIGEQFF
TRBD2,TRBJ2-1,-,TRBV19,TGTGCCAGTAGAAGAAGCGGGAGCTCCTACAATGAGCAGTTCTTC,CASRRSGSSYNEQFF
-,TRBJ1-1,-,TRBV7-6,TGTGCCAGCAGCGCGGCCCTGAACACTGAAGCTTTCTTT,CASSAALNTEAFF
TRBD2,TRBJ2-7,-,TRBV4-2,TGTGCCAGCAGTCCAGGACTAGCGGGAGGGTACGAGCAGTACTTC,CASSPGLAGGYEQYF
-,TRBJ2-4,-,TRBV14,TGTGCCAGCAGCCAAGATGGGATAAACATTCAGTACTTC,CASSQDGINIQYF
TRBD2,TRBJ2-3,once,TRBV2,TGTGCCAGCAGTGAAGGACTAGCGGGAGGTGACACAGATACGCAGTATTTT,CASSEGLAGGDTDTQYF
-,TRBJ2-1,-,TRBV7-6,TGTGCCAGCAGCCCACGACAGGACTACAATGAGCAGTTCTTC,CASSPRQDYNEQFF
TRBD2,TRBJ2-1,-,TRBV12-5,TGTGCTAGTGGCTACCTAGCGGGTGAGCAGTTCTTC,CASGYLAGEQFF
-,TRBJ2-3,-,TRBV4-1,TGCGCCAGCAGCCAGTTTACTAGTTGGGCTTGGGATACGCAGTATTTT,CASSQFTSWAWDTQYF
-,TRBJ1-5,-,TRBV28,TGTGCCAGCAGCTACCGCCCCCTCAGGAAAAGGAGACATCAGCCCCAGCATTTT,CASSYRPLRKRRHQPQHF
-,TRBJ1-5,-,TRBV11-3,TGTGCCAGCAGCTCCGGGGAATATAGCAATCAGCCCCAGCATTTT,CASSSGEYSNQPQHF
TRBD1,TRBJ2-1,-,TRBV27,TGTGCCAGCAGTCACCAACAGGGGGGCTCCTACAATGAGCAGTTCTTC,CASSHQQGGSYNEQFF
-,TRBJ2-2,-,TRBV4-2,TGTGCCAGCAGCCCTGAACTCGGAGCCACCGGGGAGCTGTTTTTT,CASSPELGATGELFF
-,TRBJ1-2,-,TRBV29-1,TGCAGCGTCTACAGGGAGAATGGCTACACCTTC,CSVYRENGYTF
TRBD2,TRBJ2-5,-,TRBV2,TGTGCCAGCAGTACCCCCCCAGGCGGGGGGTGGGCCCAGTACTTC,CASSTPPGGGWAQYF
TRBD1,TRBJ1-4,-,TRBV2,TGTGCCAGCAGTGACCCCACGCGGGACAGGTCCAATGAAAAACTGTTTTTT,CASSDPTRDRSNEKLFF
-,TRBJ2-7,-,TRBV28,TGTGCCAGCAGTTTAAGGGTTTGGACCGGGGGCTACGAGCAGTACTTC,CASSLRVWTGGYEQYF
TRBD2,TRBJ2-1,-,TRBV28,TGTGCCAGCAGTTCTAGCGGGGACTACAATGAGCAGTTCTTC,CASSSSGDYNEQFF
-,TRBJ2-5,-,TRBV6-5,TGTGCCAGCAGTTACGAGGGTAGGAGAGAGACCCAGTACTTC,CASSYEGRRETQYF
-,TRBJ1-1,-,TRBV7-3,TGTGCCAGCAGCTCCCTTCGACGGGGGCGATATAACACTGAAGCTTTCTTT,CASSSLRRGRYNTEAFF
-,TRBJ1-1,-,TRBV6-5,TGTGCCAGCAGTTCATCCCGAGACGGCGCTGAGGCTTTCTTT,CASSSSRDGAEAFF
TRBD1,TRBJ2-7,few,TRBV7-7,TGTGCTAGCAGCTCGGGACAGGCAGGCGAGCAGTACTTC,CASSSGQAGEQYF
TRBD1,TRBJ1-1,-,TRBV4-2,TGTGCCAGCAGCCAATTCCCGGGACAGGATGCTAACACTGAAGCTTTCTTT,CASSQFPGQDANTEAFF
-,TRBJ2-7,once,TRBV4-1,TGCGCCAGCAGCCGCCGAGCAGGCCGCTACGAGCAGTACTTC,CASSRRAGRYEQYF
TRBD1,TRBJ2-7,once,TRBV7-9,TGTGCCAGCAGCGGGACAGGGGTCTCCTACGAGCAGTACTTC,CASSGTGVSYEQYF
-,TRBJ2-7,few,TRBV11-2,TGTGCCAGCAGCTTAGTATCCTACGAGCAGTACTTC,CASSLVSYEQYF
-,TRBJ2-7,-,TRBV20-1,TGCAGTGCCAGTGACGATTACGAGCAGTACTTC,CSASDDYEQYF
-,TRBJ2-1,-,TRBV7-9,TGTGCCAGCAGCTTAGGAAGCAATGAGCAGTTCTTC,CASSLGSNEQFF
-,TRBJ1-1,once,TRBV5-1,TGCGCCAGCAGCTACCGGCTTTACACTGAAGCTTTCTTT,CASSYRLYTEAFF
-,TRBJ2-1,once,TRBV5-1,TGCGCCAGCAGCTTGGGGCAGGGCAACAATGAGCAGTTCTTC,CASSLGQGNNEQFF
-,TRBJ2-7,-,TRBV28,TGTGCCAGCAGTTTAACACAGGGAGGAGCGGGCGAGCAGTACTTC,CASSLTQGGAGEQYF
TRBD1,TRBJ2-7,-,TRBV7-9,TGTGCCAGCAGCTTAGTTGAGGGGGCGAGCTCCTACGAGCAGTACTTC,CASSLVEGASSYEQYF